The T cell receptor (beta chain) under discussion was sequenced for a study of T cell responses to AZD1222 COVID-19 vaccine. This table comes from immunoSEQ multiplex PCR, and its TCRdb copy is limited to in-frame clones, with some not included. Among around 85,000 clones listed, about nine tenths were seen once. This clone has just one count. This CDR3 has 16 residues. With 4 bases removed from V and 3 bases from J, the gap between germline ends came to 15 bases. Germline loops: CDR1 LGHNA, CDR2 YSLEER. This TCR was sampled from an adult who received the AZD1222 COVID-19 vaccine. V and J are TRBV4-3 and TRBJ2-2; D is uncertain. The material was peripheral blood, obtained 28 days after the second AZD1222 dose. The chain's CDR3 is CASSRVREIDTGELFF. CDR3 DNA sequence: TGCGCCAGCAGCCGAGTTAGGGAAATTGACACCGGGGAGCTGTTTTTT.